This TCR beta chain emerged from a study of blood T cell repertoires in COVID-19 (TCRdb year 2020). Background for the entire study: Collaborator samples came from the United States, Italy and Spain and covered acute and convalescent phases of COVID-19. The prospective study material was composed of cDNA or gDNA derived from T cells, B-cell-depleted T cells, or PBMCs. Deeply sampled blood TCRbeta repertoires from subjects exposed to, actively infected with, or recovered from COVID-19 were included in the dataset. The repertoires were made available in a free public database intended to serve as a resource for research on the immune response to SARS-CoV-2. The samples were drawn from two sources: the first 160 participants of the ongoing ImmuneRACE study, and over 1,000 subjects contributed by 6 global collaborators. Sample metadata almost always included a de-identified subject ID, COVID-19 status, age in years and sex. Where available, HLA class I and class II types were obtained from metadata supplied by the sample provider rather than from assay-based typing.

General findings and caveats noted by the study authors: The quantity of clinical and demographic metadata differed by source and by participant and was supplied without curation.

TCRbeta CDR3 regions were amplified from genomic DNA by means of the immunoSEQ Assay, a bias-controlled multiplex PCR. In the source study's methods: The number of nucleated cells in each sample was estimated from the amplification of reference gene primers within the assay. To quantify the absolute abundance of each unique TCRbeta CDR3 rearrangement, sequence reads were collapsed and filtered. Productive Simpson clonality was computed per sample as the square root of Simpson's diversity index over productive rearrangements. Drawn from immuneACCESS, this table holds only the in-frame rearrangements with V and J called that TCRdb kept. Clones are partly lost; checked studies trace under half to an unresolved V gene and leave the rest unexplained. That table furnishes V, J and clone size, whereas the DNA furnished D and trimming. The sample table records roughly 72,000 clones; 88% of these occur just once. The ten largest clones capture approximately 20% of the sample.

The CDR3 sequence holds 13 residues, the cysteine and phenylalanine included. Here the CDR3 DNA is all that survives: 39 bases in frame from base 1. Relative to germline, V is missing 5 bases and J is missing 5 bases, with 2 bases of the junction outside any gene match. The CDR1 and CDR2 encoded by the germline V gene (reference sequence) are LNHDA and SQIVND. Regarding this clone: Its antigen specificity is not known. Base qualities are not at hand, and no much larger clone is one base apart.

The collaborating institutions used their own protocols to collect whole blood in K2EDTA tubes. For TCRbeta analysis, collaborators shipped samples as frozen whole blood, isolated PBMCs, or DNA extracted from either of those sample types. This clonotype was obtained from a human donor in a cohort sampled during active COVID-19. The rearranged chain carries TRBV19 and TRBJ2-3; TRBD1 fits 9 bases in the junction. Material for sequencing was peripheral blood. The DNA is as follows: TGTGCCAGTAGTCAGGACAGGGGAGATACGCAGTATTTT. Its translation reads: CASSQDRGDTQYF.